This entry lists 30 T cell receptor beta chains sequenced from one sample in a study. Via MiXCR, TCRdb re-called the RT-PCR reads, giving one row per CDR3 protein. The sample contains more than 550,000 distinct CDR3 sequences, approximately 15% of which appear only once. Sequences were obtained from memory CD4+ T cells from blood. Source of these receptors: a female donor in good health, serving as a healthy control.

The rearrangement joins TRBV19 to TRBJ1-5; the D is unclear. Germline V gives CDR1 LNHDA, CDR2 SQIVND (reference sequence). The CDR3 is 14 amino acids. The V end lost 8 bases, the J end lost 4 bases, and 15 bases lay between the germline ends. The DNA for the CDR3 is TGTGCCAGTTCGGCGGGGATGGGGAATCAGCCCCAGCATTTT. Translation gives CASSAGMGNQPQHF.

This clonotype was counted many times. The rearrangement joins TRBV20-1 to TRBJ1-6; 8 bases agree with TRBD1. This CDR3 comprises 15 residues. Germline loops: CDR1 DFQATT, CDR2 SNEGSKA (reference sequence). V gave up 6 bases and J gave up 10 bases; unmatched junction bases: 14. In nucleotides, the CDR3 is TGCAGTGCGACGGGCACAGGGGGTGTCGTATCACCCCTCCACTTT. This translates into CSATGTGGVVSPLHF.

The rearrangement links TRBV20-1 to TRBJ1-4, with a weak D call TRBD1 (5 bases). The V and J ends lost 6 bases and 8 bases respectively, with 25 bases between them. CDR1 is DFQATT and CDR2 is SNEGSKA in the germline V gene (reference sequence). CDR3 length equals 16 residues. CDR3 sequence: CSATTQYTGSGEKLFF. The CDR3 DNA reads TGCAGTGCCACCACGCAGTACACAGGTTCTGGCGAAAAACTGTTTTTT.

V is TRBV4-3 and J is TRBJ1-2; no clear D. From germline, CDR1 is LGHNA and CDR2 YSLEER. V lost 0 bases, J lost 3 bases, and 11 bases lay in between. The CDR3 has 15 residues. In nucleotides, the CDR3 is TGCGCCAGCAGCCAAGACTCACAAAGTTACTATGGCTACACCTTC. As protein: CASSQDSQSYYGYTF.

The rearrangement uses TRBV7-2 and TRBJ1-3; D possibly corresponds to TRBD1 (5 bases). V lost 5 bases and J lost 4, with 12 bases in between. Germline V gene data show CDR1 as SGHTA and CDR2 as FQGNSA. This CDR3 spans 14 amino acids. The CDR3 coding sequence is TGTGCCAGCAGCCCCCGAAGGGGAGGAAACACCATATATTTT. Translating gives CASSPRRGGNTIYF.

Here the CDR3 reads CASSSFSTSLTYEQYF. As DNA, the CDR3 is TGTGCCAGCAGTTCGTTCTCGACTAGTCTTACCTACGAGCAGTACTTC. The chain links TRBV27 to TRBJ2-7; the D gene is possibly TRBD2 (6 bases). This CDR3 region has 16 residues. Germline assignment: CDR1 MNHEY and CDR2 SMNVEV (reference sequence). Between the trimmed V and J ends, which lost 4 bases and 2 bases, there was a span of 18 bases.

This clonotype was observed a few times. The chain has TRBV7-3 and TRBJ2-3, with 7 nucleotides matching TRBD1. This CDR3 has 15 amino acids. The ends lost 2 bases at V and 5 bases at J; junction bases unmatched: 7. Germline assignment: CDR1 SGHTA and CDR2 FQGTGA. CDR3 protein: CASSLQGTVLDTQYF. CDR3 nucleotides: TGTGCCAGCAGCTTACAGGGGACAGTTTTAGATACGCAGTATTTT.

The CDR3 reads CASGRGDSPFTDTQYF. The CDR3 bases are TGTGCTAGTGGTAGAGGAGACAGCCCCTTCACAGATACGCAGTATTTT. The gene calls are TRBV12-5 and TRBJ2-3; D is possibly TRBD1 (5 bases). V gave up 5 bases and J gave up 2 bases, with 17 bases separating them. CDR3 length equals 16 residues. CDR1 is LGHNT, CDR2 FRNRAP, per germline.

This clonotype turned up a few times. The V call is TRBV30, the J call TRBJ2-7; 8 bases line up with TRBD2. The germline V gene has CDR1 GTSNPN and CDR2 SVGIG (reference sequence). J lost 0 bases, V lost 2 bases, and 9 bases had no gene match. CDR3 size: 16 residues. The CDR3 nucleotides read TGTGCCTGGAGTTCCCCAGCGGGAGTACCCTCCTACGAGCAGTACTTC. It specifies CAWSSPAGVPSYEQYF. The full variable domain, its missing parts supplied by reference TRBV30 and TRBJ2-7, is SQTIHQWPATLVQPVGSPLSLECTVEGTSNPNLYWYRQAAGRGLQLLFYSVGIGQISSEVPQNLSASRPQDRQFILSSKKLLLSDSGFYLCAWSSPAGVPSYEQYFGPGTRLTVT.

This clonotype was counted between two and nine times. The rearrangement uses TRBV9 and TRBJ2-1, with a tentative D call TRBD2 (5 bases). The CDR3 loop spans 16 amino acids. Germline assignment: CDR1 SGDLS and CDR2 YYNGEE. Trimming removed 4 bases at V and 2 bases at J, with 16 bases between. CDR3 DNA: TGTGCCAGCAGCCTCCTCCAGAGCGGAACCTACAATGAGCAGTTCTTC. It is translated as CASSLLQSGTYNEQFF.

This clonotype appeared many times. Relative to the germline gene, one junction end is altered; a read error may explain this. The CDR3 spells CASCDREGTGEAFF. The CDR3 DNA follows: TGTGCCAGCTGTGATCGCGAGGGGACCGGTGAAGCTTTCTTT. The chain uses TRBV6-1 and TRBJ1-1, with D maybe TRBD1 (5 bases). Germline V gene sequence: CDR1 MNHNS, CDR2 SASEGT. The CDR3 has 14 residues.

The chain links TRBV5-1 to TRBJ1-1; 8 bases fit TRBD1. The J segment lost 4 bases and the V segment lost 0 bases, leaving 5 bases of the junction unmatched. The CDR3 has 15 residues. The germline CDR1 and CDR2 sequences are SGHRS and YFSETQ. The CDR3 coding sequence is TGCGCCAGCAGCTTGGTCAACGGACAGGGCACTGAAGCTTTCTTT. Protein: CASSLVNGQGTEAFF.

The V gene is TRBV28, the J gene TRBJ2-1; D is undetermined. V shed 4 bases and J shed 7 bases, with 5 bases lying between them. This CDR3 is built from 11 residues. CDR1 MDHEN and CDR2 SYDVKM come from the germline V gene. The chain's CDR3 is CASSYRNEQFF. The CDR3 DNA reads as TGTGCCAGCAGTTACAGAAATGAGCAGTTCTTC.

The table lists this clonotype with many counts. This chain joins TRBV4-3 and TRBJ2-2; TRBD2 might be the D (5 bases). V gave up 3 bases and J gave up 6 bases, with 8 bases separating them. There are 13 residues in the CDR3. From germline, CDR1 is LGHNA and CDR2 YSLEER. CDR3 nucleotide sequence: TGCGCCAGCAGCCAGCGGGCCCCCGGGGAGCTGTTTTTT. Translating gives CASSQRAPGELFF.

The rearrangement links TRBV18 to TRBJ2-5; 15 nucleotides line up with TRBD2. The length of the CDR3 is 18 residues. V lost 3 bases and J lost 2; bases outside the gene matches: 7. In germline, CDR1 is KGHSH, CDR2 LQKENI. The CDR3 region has the DNA TGTGCCAGCTCACCGTTGCCCGGACTAGCGGGAGGGCAAGAGACCCAGTACTTC. It is translated as CASSPLPGLAGGQETQYF.

J is TRBJ1-3 and V is TRBV7-2; possibly TRBD1 for D (5 bases). Between the trimmed V and J ends, which lost 4 bases and 7 bases, there was a span of 8 bases. The CDR3 consists of 12 residues. Germline V gene lookup returns CDR1 SGHTA and CDR2 FQGNSA. CDR3 sequence reads: CASSSRGNTIYF. CDR3 sequence (DNA): TGTGCCAGCAGCTCCCGGGGGAACACCATATATTTT.

The CDR3 reads CASSFVRPSEYTGELFF. For the CDR3, the DNA is TGTGCCAGCAGCTTCGTTCGTCCTAGCGAGTACACCGGGGAGCTGTTTTTT. The J gene is TRBJ2-2, the V gene TRBV11-2, with D possibly being TRBD2 (6 bases). The CDR3 totals 17 residues. Trimming shortened V by 3 bases and J by 3 bases, and 17 bases separated the two germline ends. Germline V gives CDR1 SGHAT, CDR2 FQNNGV. The full variable domain, with the rest looked up from reference TRBV11-2 and TRBJ2-2, is EAGVAQSPRYKIIEKRQSVAFWCNPISGHATLYWYQQILGQGPKLLIQFQNNGVVDDSQLPKDRFSAERLKGVDSTLKIQPAKLEDSAVYLCASSFVRPSEYTGELFFGEGSRLTVL.

This clonotype has ten or more counts. The chain carries TRBV20-1 and TRBJ2-7; D is uncertain. Germline CDR1 is DFQATT and CDR2 is SNEGSKA (reference sequence). The length of the CDR3 is 14 residues. Trimming took 1 base from V and 4 from J, leaving 14 bases between them. This chain's CDR3 is CSARVSGAWYEQYF. The DNA for the CDR3 is TGCAGTGCTAGAGTTAGTGGCGCCTGGTACGAGCAGTACTTC.

The chain uses TRBV7-9 and TRBJ1-1; 8 positions agree with TRBD1. V lost 3 bases and J lost 8; bases outside the gene matches: 5. The CDR3 extends over 13 amino acids. From germline, CDR1 is SEHNR and CDR2 FQNEAQ (reference sequence). The CDR3 loop is CASSFDTGGEAFF. For the CDR3, the DNA is TGTGCCAGCAGCTTCGATACAGGGGGAGAAGCTTTCTTT.

This chain uses TRBV4-1 with TRBJ2-5; possibly TRBD1 or TRBD2 for D (6 bases each). The germline V and J ends were trimmed by 0 bases and 4 bases, with 15 bases remaining between them. There are 16 residues in the CDR3. Per germline, CDR1 MGHRA and CDR2 YSYEKL. CDR3 protein: CASSQDSRGLGETQYF. CDR3 nucleotide sequence: TGCGCCAGCAGCCAAGATTCACGGGGGCTCGGAGAGACCCAGTACTTC.

The genes are TRBV28 and TRBJ2-1; 9 nucleotides agree with TRBD1. V was clipped by 6 bases and J by 15 bases; unmatched bases: 9. Germline CDR1 reads MDHEN; CDR2 reads SYDVKM. The CDR3 totals 12 residues. The CDR3: CASSAGQGVPFF. CDR3 nucleotides: TGTGCCAGCAGCGCGGGACAGGGTGTCCCGTTCTTC.

In its sample, this clonotype was seen many times. This chain uses TRBV7-2 with TRBJ1-4; tentatively, D is TRBD1 (5 bases). V was pared by 8 bases and J by 6 bases, with 16 bases between. The CDR3 runs to 14 residues. Germline V lookup: CDR1 SGHTA, CDR2 FQGNSA. DNA of the CDR3: TGTGCCAGCTCCCCCAGGGCGTTGGATGAAAAACTGTTTTTT. Amino acid sequence: CASSPRALDEKLFF.

The chain uses TRBV24-1 and TRBJ2-5; TRBD1 might be the D (6 bases). CDR1 is KGHDR and CDR2 is SFDVKD in the germline V gene. The CDR3 sequence is 17 residues long. V was shortened by 3 bases and J by 0 bases, with 16 bases between the two germline ends. Here the CDR3 reads CATSDPSDRRYQETQYF. The DNA of the CDR3 is TGTGCCACCAGTGATCCCTCCGACAGGCGTTACCAAGAGACCCAGTACTTC.

J is TRBJ2-2 and V is TRBV7-3; D remains ambiguous. CDR1 SGHTA and CDR2 FQGTGA come from the germline V gene. V lost 0 bases and J 6 bases, leaving 8 bases between the germline ends. There are 14 residues in the CDR3. Written as DNA, the CDR3 is TGTGCCAGCAGCTTAACTAGCCCCTCCGGGGAGCTGTTTTTT. Its translation is CASSLTSPSGELFF.

The CDR3 loop reads CASSKMTGSHSNQPQHF. CDR3 coding DNA: TGTGCCAGCAGCAAAATGACAGGGAGCCATAGCAATCAGCCCCAGCATTTT. The rearrangement links TRBV5-8 to TRBJ1-5; 7 nucleotides match TRBD1. Per the germline V gene, CDR1 is SGHTS and CDR2 is YDEGEE. The CDR3 is 17 residues long. V shed 4 bases, J shed 0 bases, and the junction held 10 bases outside the gene matches. Full variable domain (missing parts from reference TRBV5-8 and TRBJ1-5): EAGVTQSPTHLIKTRGQQATLRCSPISGHTSVYWYQQALGLGLQFLLWYDEGEERNRGNFPPRFSGRQFPNYSSELNVNALELEDSALYLCASSKMTGSHSNQPQHFGDGTRLSIL.

This chain uses TRBV19 with TRBJ2-1; weak D call: TRBD1 (6 bases). Trimming took 5 bases from V and 12 from J, leaving 11 bases between them. In germline, CDR1 is LNHDA, CDR2 SQIVND (reference sequence). CDR3 length equals 11 residues. This chain's CDR3 is CASSPGQPQFF. CDR3 nucleotide sequence: TGTGCCAGTAGTCCTGGACAGCCGCAGTTCTTC.

This chain links TRBV7-3 with TRBJ2-1; D could derive from TRBD1 or TRBD2 (5 bases each). The CDR3 has 21 amino acids. V was clipped by 6 bases and J by 0 bases, with 30 bases between them. The germline V gene has CDR1 SGHTA and CDR2 FQGTGA. The CDR3 protein is CASSPGTVPSSVSGSYNEQFF. Here the CDR3 DNA reads TGTGCCAGCAGTCCCGGGACGGTACCCAGCTCCGTCAGCGGCTCCTACAATGAGCAGTTCTTC.

This clonotype came up a few times. The chain is built from TRBV5-1 and TRBJ2-3; 11 bases fit TRBD2. Trimming took 4 bases from V and 2 from J; bases not matched to a gene: 3. CDR1 is SGHRS, CDR2 YFSETQ, per germline. The CDR3 runs to 15 residues. This CDR3 reads CASSTSGSATDTQYF. CDR3 coding DNA: TGCGCCAGCAGCACTAGCGGGAGTGCCACAGATACGCAGTATTTT. Using reference TRBV5-1 and TRBJ2-3 for the parts outside the CDR3, the full variable domain is KAGVTQTPRYLIKTRGQQVTLSCSPISGHRSVSWYQQTPGQGLQFLFEYFSETQRNKGNFPGRFSGRQFSNSRSEMNVSTLELGDSALYLCASSTSGSATDTQYFGPGTRLTVL.

This clonotype was found a few times. V usage is TRBV27 and J usage is TRBJ2-3; weak D call: TRBD2 (5 bases). Trimming cost V 6 bases and J 6 bases, with 19 bases left between them. CDR1 MNHEY and CDR2 SMNVEV come from the germline V gene (reference sequence). This CDR3 has 15 amino acids. CDR3 residues: CASRQSRERPDTQYF. The CDR3 DNA follows: TGTGCCAGCAGGCAATCGAGGGAGCGGCCTGATACGCAGTATTTT.

The rearrangement links TRBV7-2 to TRBJ2-3; D call uncertain. The CDR3 contains 13 residues. Germline V gene sequence: CDR1 SGHTA, CDR2 FQGNSA. Trimming left V 4 bases short and J 2 bases short, with 7 bases between. CDR3: CASSSVFTDTQYF. CDR3 DNA: TGTGCCAGCAGCTCCGTATTCACAGATACGCAGTATTTT. Filled out from reference TRBV7-2 and TRBJ2-3, the complete variable domain reads GAGVSQSPSNKVTEKGKDVELRCDPISGHTALYWYRQSLGQGLEFLIYFQGNSAPDKSGLPSDRFSAERTGGSVSTLTIQRTQQEDSAVYLCASSSVFTDTQYFGPGTRLTVL.